This T cell receptor (beta chain) stems from a study of OX40 agonist ivuxolimab in advanced cancers. Study-wide findings and caveats: There were, on average, more expanded clones in CD8+ T cells than in CD4+.

CDR3 length: 12 amino acids. Trimming stripped 3 bases from V and 3 bases from J, with 4 bases between. Looked up from germline, CDR1 is SGHTA and CDR2 is FQGNSA. Individuals having autoimmune disease history or systemic immunosuppression were not enrolled. Measured with immunoSEQ multiplex PCR; TCRdb has only the in-frame clones, and not every one. The table records tens of thousands of clones, around 90% of them present only once. As concerns this clone: Its antigen is not identified.

The sequence came from an adult with an advanced solid tumor such as melanoma, head and neck, liver or kidney cancer. The genes are TRBV7-2 and TRBJ2-3; D remains unclear. Sequenced material: CD4+ or CD8+ T cells sorted from blood, taken in a trial of the OX40 agonist ivuxolimab. The CDR3 DNA is TGTGCCAGCAGCTTGCTTACAGATACGCAGTATTTT. This codes for CASSLLTDTQYF.